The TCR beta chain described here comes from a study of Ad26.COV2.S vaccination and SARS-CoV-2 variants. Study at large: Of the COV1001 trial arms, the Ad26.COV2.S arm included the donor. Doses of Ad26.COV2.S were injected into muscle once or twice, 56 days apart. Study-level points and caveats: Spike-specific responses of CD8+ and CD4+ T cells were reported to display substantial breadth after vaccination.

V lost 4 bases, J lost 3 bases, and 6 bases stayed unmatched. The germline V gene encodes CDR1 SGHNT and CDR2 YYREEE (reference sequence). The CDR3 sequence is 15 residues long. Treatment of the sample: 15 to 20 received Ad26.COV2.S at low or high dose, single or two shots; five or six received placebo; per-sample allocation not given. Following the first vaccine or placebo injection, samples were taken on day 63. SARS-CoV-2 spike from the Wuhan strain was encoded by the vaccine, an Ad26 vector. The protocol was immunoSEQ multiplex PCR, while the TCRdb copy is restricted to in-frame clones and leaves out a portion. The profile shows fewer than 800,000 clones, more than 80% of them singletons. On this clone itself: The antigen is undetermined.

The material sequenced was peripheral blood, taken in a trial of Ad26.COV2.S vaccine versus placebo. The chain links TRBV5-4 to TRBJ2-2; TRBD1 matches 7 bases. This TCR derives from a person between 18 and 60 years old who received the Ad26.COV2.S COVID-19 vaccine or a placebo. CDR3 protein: CASSINRGYTGELFF. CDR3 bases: TGTGCCAGCAGCATTAACAGGGGATACACCGGGGAGCTGTTTTTT. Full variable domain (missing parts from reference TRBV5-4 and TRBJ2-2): ETGVTQSPTHLIKTRGQQVTLRCSSQSGHNTVSWYQQALGQGPQFIFQYYREEENGRGNFPPRFSGLQFPNYSSELNVNALELDDSALYLCASSINRGYTGELFFGEGSRLTVL.